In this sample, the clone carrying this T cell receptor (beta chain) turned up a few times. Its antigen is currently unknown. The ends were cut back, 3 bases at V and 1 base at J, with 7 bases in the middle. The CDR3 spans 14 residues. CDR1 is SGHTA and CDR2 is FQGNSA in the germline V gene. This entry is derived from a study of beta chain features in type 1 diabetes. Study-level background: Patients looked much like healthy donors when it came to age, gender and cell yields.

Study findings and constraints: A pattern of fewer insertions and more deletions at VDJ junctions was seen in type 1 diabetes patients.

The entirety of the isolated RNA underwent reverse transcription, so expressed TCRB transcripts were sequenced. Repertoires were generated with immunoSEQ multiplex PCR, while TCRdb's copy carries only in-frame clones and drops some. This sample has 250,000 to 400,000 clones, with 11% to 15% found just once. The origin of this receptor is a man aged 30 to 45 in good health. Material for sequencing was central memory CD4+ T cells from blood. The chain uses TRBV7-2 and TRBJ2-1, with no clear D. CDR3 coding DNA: TGTGCCAGCAGCTTTTTCCAGTCCTACAATGAGCAGTTCTTC. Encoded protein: CASSFFQSYNEQFF.